This T cell receptor beta chain stems from a study of blood T cells in healthy people across ages. This CDR3 comprises 16 residues. The authors ran a second PCR of 7 to 11 cycles using a sample-barcoded 5' primer and a J-beta primer mix. TCRdb re-analysed the 5' RACE reads in MiXCR, keeping a single row per CDR3 protein. The sample consists of under 700,000 distinct CDR3 sequences, 24% of them appearing once. In terms of origin and age, donors were healthy Caucasian individuals from Russia aged about 6 to 90. Peripheral blood, roughly 9.1 milliliters per donor, was collected. No fewer than 6 micrograms of total RNA were isolated from every sample. These data also featured in a second study, about T cells of mothers and their children. According to that study: Mothers yielded over 8 million CDR3 reads, children several million each.

Input material: blood. The chain joins TRBV21-1 to TRBJ2-7; no check of the table's D call, TRBD2, against the DNA was made. TRBV21-1 is flagged as a pseudogene. The clonotype originates from a boy younger than 18 in good health. The CDR3 here is CASSKALPSVRYEQYF. The CDR3 DNA follows: TGTGCCAGCAGCAAGGCCCTCCCTAGCGTAAGATACGAGCAGTACTTC.